Below, 19 T cell receptor beta chains from the same sample are listed, as sequenced in a study of control samples from healthy donors and cancer patients. Libraries were prepared by immunoSEQ multiplex PCR; TCRdb keeps only in-frame clonotypes and omits some of them. The sample records 130,000 or so clones, around nine tenths being singletons. Specimen: blood. All receptors derive from a man in his forties or fifties in good health.

CDR3 loop: CASSLWRGSAFF. The CDR3 DNA reads TGTGCCAGCAGCTTGTGGCGGGGGTCAGCTTTCTTT. The chain is built from TRBV11-2 and TRBJ1-1, with a possible D match to TRBD1 (5 bases). The CDR3 loop spans 12 amino acids. The germline V and J ends were trimmed by 3 bases and 10 bases, with 12 bases remaining between them. Germline-derived CDR1 and CDR2 are SGHAT and FQNNGV.

The J gene is TRBJ2-5, the V gene TRBV4-1, with TRBD2 identical over 8 bases. Trimming took 3 bases from V and 2 from J; bases not matched to a gene: 2. Germline V CDR1 and CDR2: MGHRA, YSYEKL. This CDR3 spans 14 amino acids. Here the CDR3 DNA reads TGCGCCAGCAGCCAGAGCGGGAGTCAAGAGACCCAGTACTTC. Translation: CASSQSGSQETQYF.

The chain joins TRBV29-1 to TRBJ1-6; D possibly corresponds to TRBD1 (5 bases). With 5 bases removed from V and 7 bases from J, the gap between germline ends came to 15 bases. The CDR3 totals 14 residues. Germline loops: CDR1 SQVTM, CDR2 ANQGSEA. The CDR3 reads CSVLPGTRNSPLHF. Written as DNA, the CDR3 is TGCAGCGTTTTGCCCGGGACGCGGAATTCACCCCTCCACTTT.

The CDR3 coding sequence is TGTGCCAGCAGCTTAGATTGGGGAGGACTAGACAATCAGCCCCAGCATTTT. Its translation is CASSLDWGGLDNQPQHF. The chain joins TRBV11-3 to TRBJ1-5; D ambiguous. Trimming cost V 0 bases and J 3 bases, with 15 bases left between them. There are 17 residues in the CDR3. From germline, CDR1 is SGHNT and CDR2 YENEEA.

This clone appeared a single time. The chain uses TRBV5-1 and TRBJ1-5; D may be TRBD1 (5 bases). The CDR3 has 16 residues. V shed 2 bases and J shed 6 bases, with 18 bases lying between them. Germline CDR1 and CDR2: SGHRS and YFSETQ. CDR3 protein: CASSLPGLQERQPQHF. CDR3 coding DNA: TGCGCCAGCAGCTTACCGGGACTCCAGGAACGTCAGCCCCAGCATTTT.

The chain has TRBV7-9 and TRBJ1-2; possibly TRBD1 for D (5 bases). Trimming cost V 4 bases and J 4 bases, with 10 bases left between them. The CDR3 is made up of 13 amino acids. Germline V gives CDR1 SEHNR, CDR2 FQNEAQ (reference sequence). This CDR3 is CASSSGTVYGYTF. CDR3 nucleotides: TGTGCCAGCAGCTCAGGGACGGTCTATGGCTACACCTTC.

The chain has TRBV27 and TRBJ2-2; D is unclear. Trimming shortened V by 1 base and J by 8 bases, and 11 bases separated the two germline ends. The CDR3 covers 14 residues. Looked up from germline, CDR1 is MNHEY and CDR2 is SMNVEV (reference sequence). The CDR3 sequence: CASSLYDRTGELFF. The CDR3 nucleotides are TGTGCCAGCAGTTTATACGACCGAACGGGGGAGCTGTTTTTT.

J is TRBJ2-7 and V is TRBV28; 7 bases are a match to TRBD1. CDR3 length equals 14 residues. J gave up 0 bases and V 6 bases, and 5 bases lay outside the gene matches. Germline V gene data show CDR1 as MDHEN and CDR2 as SYDVKM. This chain's CDR3 is CASRAGTVSYEQYF. For the CDR3, the DNA is TGTGCCAGCAGAGCCGGGACAGTCTCCTACGAGCAGTACTTC.

The chain combines TRBV6-6 with TRBJ2-7; D not certain. V dropped 3 bases and J dropped 3 bases, with 12 bases sitting between them. CDR3 length: 14 residues. Germline values: CDR1 MNHNY, CDR2 SVGAGI (reference sequence). CDR3 loop: CASSYLVGIYEQYF. The DNA for the CDR3 is TGTGCCAGCAGTTATCTGGTAGGGATCTACGAGCAGTACTTC.

This clone was recorded only once. The chain joins TRBV28 to TRBJ2-7, with D possibly TRBD2 on 7 matching bases. V was clipped by 4 bases and J by 0 bases, with 16 bases between them. This CDR3 region has 16 residues. Germline CDR1 reads MDHEN; CDR2 reads SYDVKM. The CDR3 nucleotides are TGTGCCAGCAGTTCCCCAACAGGGAGGGGCTCCTACGAGCAGTACTTC. As protein: CASSSPTGRGSYEQYF. Full variable domain (missing parts from reference TRBV28 and TRBJ2-7): DVKVTQSSRYLVKRTGEKVFLECVQDMDHENMFWYRQDPGLGLRLIYFSYDVKMKEKGDIPEGYSVSREKKERFSLILESASTNQTSMYLCASSSPTGRGSYEQYFGPGTRLTVT.

The rearrangement links TRBV2 to TRBJ2-1; 7 nucleotides line up with TRBD1. There are 14 residues in the CDR3. V was clipped by 10 bases and J by 0 bases; unmatched bases: 6. CDR1 and CDR2 from the germline V gene are SNHLY and FYNNEI. For the CDR3, the DNA is TGTGCCAACGCCCGGGACAGCTCCTACAATGAGCAGTTCTTC. It translates to CANARDSSYNEQFF.

The V and J genes are TRBV24-1 and TRBJ2-2; 7 bases map to TRBD2. The CDR3 totals 16 residues. Trimming took 3 bases from V and 8 from J; bases not matched to a gene: 11. Germline V gene data show CDR1 as KGHDR and CDR2 as SFDVKD. DNA for the CDR3: TGTGCCACCAGTGATCCCGGGCAGCGGGGCCAAGGGGAGCTGTTTTTT. Its protein is CATSDPGQRGQGELFF.

The chain uses TRBV4-1 and TRBJ2-1; D is perhaps TRBD1 (5 bases). CDR3 length: 14 residues. Germline V CDR1 and CDR2: MGHRA, YSYEKL. Trimming left V 0 bases short and J 9 bases short, with 12 bases between. The DNA for the CDR3 is TGCGCCAGCAGCCAAGAATTTAGTGGGGCTGAGCAGTTCTTC. Protein product: CASSQEFSGAEQFF.

The chain couples TRBV5-6 to TRBJ1-5; 10 bases align to TRBD1. The junction had 13 bases not matched to a gene; V was cut back by 7 bases and J by 6 bases. CDR1 and CDR2 from the germline V gene are SGHDT and YYEEEE. The CDR3 totals 16 residues. The CDR3 DNA follows: TGTGCCAGCCCCGACAGGGGGCGCTTCATGTTTCAGCCCCAGCATTTT. Amino acids: CASPDRGRFMFQPQHF.

The J gene is TRBJ1-2, the V gene TRBV5-1; 7 nucleotides align to TRBD1. The CDR3 length is 15 residues. The trim removed 3 bases at V and 4 bases at J, leaving 9 bases unmatched. Germline lookup yields CDR1 SGHRS and CDR2 YFSETQ. CDR3 sequence (DNA): TGCGCCAGCAGCTATGCGACAGGGACGGGCTATGGCTACACCTTC. This encodes CASSYATGTGYGYTF. Combining the CDR3 with reference TRBV5-1 and TRBJ1-2 gives the whole variable domain KAGVTQTPRYLIKTRGQQVTLSCSPISGHRSVSWYQQTPGQGLQFLFEYFSETQRNKGNFPGRFSGRQFSNSRSEMNVSTLELGDSALYLCASSYATGTGYGYTFGSGTRLTVV.

This clone came up once. Other DNA sequences in the sample encode the same CDR3. The V call is TRBV30, the J call TRBJ1-5; no firm D call. The ends were cut back, 3 bases at V and 3 bases at J, with 9 bases in the middle. The CDR3 contains 13 residues. Looked up from germline, CDR1 is GTSNPN and CDR2 is SVGIG (reference sequence). DNA of the CDR3: TGTGCCTGGAGCGTATCGTCCAATCAGCCCCAGCATTTT. Translated, it gives CAWSVSSNQPQHF.

V is TRBV6-1 and J is TRBJ2-6; the D gene is possibly TRBD2 (7 bases). CDR3 length: 16 residues. In germline, CDR1 is MNHNS, CDR2 SASEGT. The ends were cut back, 1 base at V and 3 bases at J, with 10 bases in the middle. CDR3 region: CASSEVRGLGANVLTF. Written as DNA, the CDR3 is TGTGCCAGCAGTGAAGTGCGGGGGCTTGGGGCCAACGTCCTGACTTTC.

CDR3 amino acids: CASSPWDSSYNEQFF. As DNA, the CDR3 is TGTGCCAGTAGTCCTTGGGACAGCTCCTACAATGAGCAGTTCTTC. The chain has TRBV19 and TRBJ2-1; 7 nucleotides align to TRBD1. Germline assignment: CDR1 LNHDA and CDR2 SQIVND (reference sequence). CDR3 length: 15 residues. J lost 0 bases, V lost 5 bases, and 4 bases had no gene match.

This chain connects TRBV10-3 to TRBJ1-1; possibly TRBD1 for D (6 bases). The V end lost 2 bases, the J end lost 4 bases, and 11 bases lay between the germline ends. The length of the CDR3 is 14 residues. Per germline, CDR1 ENHRY and CDR2 SYGVKD. The CDR3 is CAISEHGRGTEAFF. Written as DNA, the CDR3 is TGTGCCATCAGTGAGCATGGCAGGGGCACTGAAGCTTTCTTT.